The sequence of this T cell receptor beta chain was determined in a study of PD-1 blockade in classical Hodgkin lymphoma (dated by TCRdb to 2018 to 2020). About the investigation overall: Nivolumab dosing was 3 mg/kg intravenously every 2 weeks, continuing until either disease progression or unacceptable toxicity. The study used CyTOF and TCR beta sequencing to define a peripheral blood immune signature of response to PD-1 blockade in classical Hodgkin lymphoma.

Results the study describes overall, beyond this receptor: By C4D1, a significant rise was seen in CD4+ TCR diversity but not in CD8+ TCR diversity (p=0.0027 vs p=0.16), and the rise was most apparent among complete responders (p=0.02). Only a single clinical trial cohort was studied, and what caused the repertoire differences, possibly disease activity or prior therapy, remained undefined. Newly diagnosed patients were reported to have lower baseline TCR diversity than healthy donors, and relapsed/refractory patients were reported to have lower baseline TCR diversity still. Patients starting nivolumab less than 1 year after ASCT had lower diversity and were excluded from later analyses to avoid confounding by immune reconstitution. Trial patients with a complete response had baseline diversity similar to that of newly diagnosed patients, while partial responders and progressors had significantly lower diversity.

Genomic DNA was isolated using the Qiagen DNeasy kit from unsorted PBMCs as well as from negatively selected CD4+ and CD8+ fractions. TCR beta CDR3 regions were amplified by immunoSEQ multiplex PCR using primers annealing to V and J segments. A synthetic immune receptor repertoire was used to minimize amplification bias, and remaining bias was computationally removed after sequencing. Turning to the authors' computational methods: Custom Python scripts were used to quantify repertoire diversity as the Shannon entropy index. Unsorted, CD4+ and CD8+ repertoires were analyzed separately, except in combined analyses where CD4+ and CD8+ sequences were merged in silico. A clone was considered expanded if an increase in frequency of at least 2-fold after treatment relative to C1D1 was found, and a pseudocount of 0.5 was applied to clones undetected at baseline. Clones with 0 or 1 copy at C1D1 were classified as singleton clones, and clones with 2 or more copies were classified as non-singleton clones. By matching protein sequences in sorted samples from the same patient, clones expanded in unsorted samples were annotated as CD4+, CD8+ or unknown. Wilcoxon tests on paired samples were used to test diversity changes from C1D1 to C4D1. This immuneACCESS table, as held by TCRdb, lists in-frame sequences with V and J called but not all clones. Of the missing ones, under half trace to an unresolved V gene in checked studies; the others have no known cause. The V and J calls and clone size are taken from that table; D and trimming were inferred from the DNA. The sample table holds nearly 25,000 clones, of which about 76% were seen once. About 19% of the sample rests with the top ten.

Comments on this clone: There is no known antigen for this receptor. Nothing much larger sits one base from this clone, and base qualities are not available.

From its cysteine to its phenylalanine, the CDR3 spans 14 amino acids. This entry keeps only the CDR3 DNA: 42 bases, framed from base 1. From a lookup of the germline V gene, CDR1 and CDR2 are SGHRS and YFSETQ. V is cut by 4 bases and J by 7 bases, and the space between the germline ends is 18 bases. The time point label, as the study defines it: cycle 2 day 1 (C2D1) of nivolumab. Relapse after autologous stem cell transplantation had occurred in all trial patients, and cohorts A, B and C were distinguished by prior brentuximab vedotin exposure. The trial cohort was composed of 56 patients with relapsed/refractory classical Hodgkin lymphoma, for whom complete response, partial response or progressive disease was recorded as best overall response. In the multi-cohort phase II CheckMate 205 trial, trial patients received single-agent nivolumab. An independent review committee assessed best overall response by applying the 2007 International Working Group response criteria. Trial PBMCs were collected immediately before nivolumab initiation (C1D1) and during therapy at cycle 2 day 1 and cycle 4 day 1. Peripheral blood was collected in 8 mL Vacutainer Cell Preparation Tubes, from which PBMCs were isolated by centrifugation and then cryopreserved.

The sequence was collected from a human donor with classical Hodgkin lymphoma. The receptor chain draws on TRBV5-1 and TRBJ2-7; matching of 6 bases hints at TRBD2 as the D gene. The sample here was peripheral blood mononuclear cells (PBMCs), taken before the second cycle of nivolumab. The DNA reads TGCGCCAGCAGCCCCAGAGGTGCTCGGGGGGAGCAGTACTTC. This codes for CASSPRGARGEQYF.